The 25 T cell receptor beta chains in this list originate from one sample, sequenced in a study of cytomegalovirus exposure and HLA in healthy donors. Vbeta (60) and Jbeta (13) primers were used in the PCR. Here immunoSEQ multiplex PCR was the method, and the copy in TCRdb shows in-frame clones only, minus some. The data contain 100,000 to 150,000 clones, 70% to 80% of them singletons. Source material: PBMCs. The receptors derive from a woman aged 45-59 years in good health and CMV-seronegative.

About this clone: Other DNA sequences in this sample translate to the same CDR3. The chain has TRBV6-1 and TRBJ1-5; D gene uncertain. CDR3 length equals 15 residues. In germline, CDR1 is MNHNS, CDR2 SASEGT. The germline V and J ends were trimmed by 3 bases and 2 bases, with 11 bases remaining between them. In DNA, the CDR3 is TGTGCCAGCAGTGAGGCAGGAGGCGGCAATCAGCCCCAGCATTTT. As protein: CASSEAGGGNQPQHF.

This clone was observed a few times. CDR3 DNA: TGTGCCAGCAGCTTGGACGGAGCCAGCCCCACAGATACGCAGTATTTT. It is translated as CASSLDGASPTDTQYF. This chain links TRBV5-4 with TRBJ2-3, with no clear D. Germline CDR1 and CDR2: SGHNT and YYREEE (reference sequence). V gave up 0 bases and J gave up 2 bases, with 13 bases separating them. The length of the CDR3 is 16 residues.

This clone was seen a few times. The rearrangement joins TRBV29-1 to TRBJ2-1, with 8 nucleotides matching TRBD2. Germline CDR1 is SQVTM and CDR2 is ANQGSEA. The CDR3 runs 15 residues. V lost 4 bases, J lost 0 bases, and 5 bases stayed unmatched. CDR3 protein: CSVGTSGNSYNEQFF. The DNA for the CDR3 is TGCAGCGTTGGAACTAGCGGAAACTCCTACAATGAGCAGTTCTTC.

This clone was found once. CDR3: CASSAANGGNTEAFF. In DNA form, the CDR3 reads TGTGCCAGTAGTGCTGCGAACGGGGGGAACACTGAAGCTTTCTTT. The genes are TRBV19 and TRBJ1-1, with a possible D match to TRBD1 (5 bases). The CDR3 totals 15 residues. V was cut by 5 bases and J by 1 base, with 14 bases left in between. From germline, CDR1 is LNHDA and CDR2 SQIVND (reference sequence).

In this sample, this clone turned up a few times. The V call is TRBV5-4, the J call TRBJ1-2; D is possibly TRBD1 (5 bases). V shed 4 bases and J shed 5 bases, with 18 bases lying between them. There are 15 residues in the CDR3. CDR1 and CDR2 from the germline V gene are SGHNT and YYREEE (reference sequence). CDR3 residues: CASSPPAGWGYGYTF. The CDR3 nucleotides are TGTGCCAGCAGCCCACCGGCGGGGTGGGGGTATGGCTACACCTTC.

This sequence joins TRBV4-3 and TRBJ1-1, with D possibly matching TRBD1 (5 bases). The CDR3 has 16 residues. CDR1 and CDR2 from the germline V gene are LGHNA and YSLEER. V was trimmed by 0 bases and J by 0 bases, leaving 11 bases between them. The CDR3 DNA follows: TGCGCCAGCAGCCAAGATATGGCAGGGCTGAACACTGAAGCTTTCTTT. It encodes CASSQDMAGLNTEAFF.

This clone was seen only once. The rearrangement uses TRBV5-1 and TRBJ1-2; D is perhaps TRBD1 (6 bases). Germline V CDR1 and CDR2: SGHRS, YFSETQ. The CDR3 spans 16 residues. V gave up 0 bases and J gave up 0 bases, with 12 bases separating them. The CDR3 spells CASSLAPGAANYGYTF. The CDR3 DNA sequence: TGCGCCAGCAGCTTGGCCCCAGGGGCGGCTAACTATGGCTACACCTTC.

The CDR3 protein is CASTVAVLRTDTQYF. The CDR3 DNA reads TGCGCCAGCACGGTAGCGGTGCTTAGGACAGATACGCAGTATTTT. V usage is TRBV5-1 and J usage is TRBJ2-3, with a tentative D call TRBD2 (6 bases). In germline, CDR1 is SGHRS, CDR2 YFSETQ. Deletions cut 6 bases from V and 3 bases from J, with 17 bases between. The length of the CDR3 is 15 residues.

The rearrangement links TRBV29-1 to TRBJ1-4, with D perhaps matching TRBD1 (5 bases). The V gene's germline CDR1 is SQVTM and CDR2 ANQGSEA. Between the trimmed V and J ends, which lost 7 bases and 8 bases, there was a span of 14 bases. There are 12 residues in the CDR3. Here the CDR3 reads CSGRGGSEKLFF. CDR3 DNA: TGCAGCGGACGGGGGGGGTCCGAAAAACTGTTTTTT.

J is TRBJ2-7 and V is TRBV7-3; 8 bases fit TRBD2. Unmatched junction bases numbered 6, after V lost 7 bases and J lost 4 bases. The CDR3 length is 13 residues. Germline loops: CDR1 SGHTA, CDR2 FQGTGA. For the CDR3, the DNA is TGTGCCAGCAAGCGGGAGTGTGTTTACGAGCAGTACGTC. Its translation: CASKRECVYEQYV.

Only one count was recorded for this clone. CDR3 loop: CASSQVGTGSYNEQFF. For the CDR3, the DNA is TGCGCCAGCAGCCAAGTGGGGACAGGGTCCTACAATGAGCAGTTCTTC. The rearrangement joins TRBV4-3 to TRBJ2-1; 9 positions match TRBD1. The V gene end was trimmed by 1 base and the J gene end by 1 base; junction bases not matched to a gene: 2. The CDR3 sequence is 16 residues long. Germline values: CDR1 LGHNA, CDR2 YSLEER.

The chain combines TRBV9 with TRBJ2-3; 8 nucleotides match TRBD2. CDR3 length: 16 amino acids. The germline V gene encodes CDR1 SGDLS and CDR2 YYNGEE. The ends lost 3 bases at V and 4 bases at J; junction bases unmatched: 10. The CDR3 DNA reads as TGTGCCAGCAGCGCAAGTAGCGGGATTGGTGCAGATACGCAGTATTTT. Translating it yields CASSASSGIGADTQYF.

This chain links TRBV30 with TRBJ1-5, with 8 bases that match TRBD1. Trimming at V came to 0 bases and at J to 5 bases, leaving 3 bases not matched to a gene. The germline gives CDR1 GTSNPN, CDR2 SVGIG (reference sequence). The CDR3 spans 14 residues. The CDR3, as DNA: TGTGCCTGGAGTGTCGGACAGGGCTATCAGCCCCAGCATTTT. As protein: CAWSVGQGYQPQHF.

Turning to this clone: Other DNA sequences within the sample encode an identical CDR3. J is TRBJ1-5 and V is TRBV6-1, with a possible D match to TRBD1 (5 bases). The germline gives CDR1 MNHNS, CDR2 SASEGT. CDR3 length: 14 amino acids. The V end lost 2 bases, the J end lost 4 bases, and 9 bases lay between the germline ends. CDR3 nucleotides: TGTGCCAGCAGTGAAAGGGCAGGGAATCAGCCCCAGCATTTT. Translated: CASSERAGNQPQHF.

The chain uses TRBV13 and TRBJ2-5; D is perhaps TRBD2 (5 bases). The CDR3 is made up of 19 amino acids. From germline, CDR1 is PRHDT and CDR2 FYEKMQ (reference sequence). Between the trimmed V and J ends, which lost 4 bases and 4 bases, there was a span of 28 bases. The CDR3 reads CASSSSLERVLGRIETQYF. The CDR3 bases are TGTGCCAGCAGCTCGAGCCTTGAGAGGGTATTGGGTAGGATAGAGACCCAGTACTTC.

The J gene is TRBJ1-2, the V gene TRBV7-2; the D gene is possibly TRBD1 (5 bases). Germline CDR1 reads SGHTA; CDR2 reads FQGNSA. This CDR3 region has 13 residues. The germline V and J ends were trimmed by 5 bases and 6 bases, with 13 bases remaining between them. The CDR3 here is CASSPAGWHGYTF. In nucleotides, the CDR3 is TGTGCCAGCAGCCCGGCAGGGTGGCATGGCTACACCTTC.

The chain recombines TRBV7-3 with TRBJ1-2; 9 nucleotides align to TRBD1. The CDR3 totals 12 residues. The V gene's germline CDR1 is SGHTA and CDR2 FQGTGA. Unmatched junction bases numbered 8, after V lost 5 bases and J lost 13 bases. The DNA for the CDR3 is TGTGCCAGCAGCCATCAAGGACAGGGGTGCACCTTC. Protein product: CASSHQGQGCTF. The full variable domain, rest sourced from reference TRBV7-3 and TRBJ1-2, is GAGVSQTPSNKVTEKGKYVELRCDPISGHTALYWYRQSLGQGPEFLIYFQGTGAADDSGLPNDRFFAVRPEGSVSTLKIQRTERGDSAVYLCASSHQGQGCTFGSGTRLTVV.

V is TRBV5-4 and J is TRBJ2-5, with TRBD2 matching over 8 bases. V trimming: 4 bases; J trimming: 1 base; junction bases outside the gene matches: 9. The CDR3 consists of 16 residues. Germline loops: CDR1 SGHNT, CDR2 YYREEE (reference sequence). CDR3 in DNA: TGTGCCAGCAGCCAAGGACTAGCTGACGTCCAAGAGACCCAGTACTTC. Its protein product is CASSQGLADVQETQYF.

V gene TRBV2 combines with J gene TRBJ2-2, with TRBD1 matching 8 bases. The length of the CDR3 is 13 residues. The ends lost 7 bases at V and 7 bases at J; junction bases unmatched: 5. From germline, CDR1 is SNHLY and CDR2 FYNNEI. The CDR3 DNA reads TGTGCCAGCAAAGACAGGGGCGGCGGGGAGCTGTTTTTT. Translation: CASKDRGGGELFF. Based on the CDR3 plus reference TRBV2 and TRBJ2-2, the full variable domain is EPEVTQTPSHQVTQMGQEVILRCVPISNHLYFYWYRQILGQKVEFLVSFYNNEISEKSEIFDDQFSVERPDGSNFTLKIRSTKLEDSAMYFCASKDRGGGELFFGEGSRLTVL.

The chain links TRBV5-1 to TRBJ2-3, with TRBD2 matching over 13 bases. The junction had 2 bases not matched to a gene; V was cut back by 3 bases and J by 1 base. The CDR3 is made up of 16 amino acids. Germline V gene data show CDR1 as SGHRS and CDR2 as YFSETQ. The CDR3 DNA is TGCGCCAGCAGCTGGACTAGCGGGAGTCGCACAGATACGCAGTATTTT. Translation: CASSWTSGSRTDTQYF.

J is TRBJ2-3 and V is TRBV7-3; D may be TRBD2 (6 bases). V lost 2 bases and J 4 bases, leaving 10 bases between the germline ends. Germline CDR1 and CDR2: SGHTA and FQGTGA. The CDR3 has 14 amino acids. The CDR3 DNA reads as TGTGCCAGCAGCTTAGCGGGATCCCCAGATACGCAGTATTTT. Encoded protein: CASSLAGSPDTQYF. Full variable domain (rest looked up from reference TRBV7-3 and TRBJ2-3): GAGVSQTPSNKVTEKGKYVELRCDPISGHTALYWYRQSLGQGPEFLIYFQGTGAADDSGLPNDRFFAVRPEGSVSTLKIQRTERGDSAVYLCASSLAGSPDTQYFGPGTRLTVL.

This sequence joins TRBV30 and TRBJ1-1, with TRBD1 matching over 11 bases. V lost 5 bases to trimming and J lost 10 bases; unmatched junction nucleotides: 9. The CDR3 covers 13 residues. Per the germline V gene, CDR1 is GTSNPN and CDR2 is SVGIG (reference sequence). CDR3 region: CAWAGGGQGGAFF. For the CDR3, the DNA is TGTGCCTGGGCTGGAGGGGGACAGGGGGGAGCTTTCTTT.

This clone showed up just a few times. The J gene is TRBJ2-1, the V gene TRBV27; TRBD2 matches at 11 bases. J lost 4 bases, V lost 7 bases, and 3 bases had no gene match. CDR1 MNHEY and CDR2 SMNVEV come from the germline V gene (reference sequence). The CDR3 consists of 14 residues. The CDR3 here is CASIAGGLYNEQFF. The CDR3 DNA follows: TGTGCCAGCATAGCGGGAGGGCTTTACAATGAGCAGTTCTTC.

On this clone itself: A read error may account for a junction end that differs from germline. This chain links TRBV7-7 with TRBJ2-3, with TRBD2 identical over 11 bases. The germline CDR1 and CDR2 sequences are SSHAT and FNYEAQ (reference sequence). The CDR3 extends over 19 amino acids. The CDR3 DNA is TGTGCTAGCAGCCGAGCCCCGCTAGCGGGAGGTCTAGGGGGGGATACGCAGTATTTT. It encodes CASSRAPLAGGLGGDTQYF.

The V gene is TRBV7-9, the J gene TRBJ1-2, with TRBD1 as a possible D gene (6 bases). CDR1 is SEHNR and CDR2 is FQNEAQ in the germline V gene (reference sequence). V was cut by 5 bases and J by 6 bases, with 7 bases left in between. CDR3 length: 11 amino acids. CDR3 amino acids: CASSNRDGYTF. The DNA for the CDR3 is TGTGCCAGCAGCAACAGGGATGGCTACACCTTC. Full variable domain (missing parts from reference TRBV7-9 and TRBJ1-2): DTGVSQNPRHKITKRGQNVTFRCDPISEHNRLYWYRQTLGQGPEFLTYFQNEAQLEKSRLLSDRFSAERPKGSFSTLEIQRTEQGDSAMYLCASSNRDGYTFGSGTRLTVV.